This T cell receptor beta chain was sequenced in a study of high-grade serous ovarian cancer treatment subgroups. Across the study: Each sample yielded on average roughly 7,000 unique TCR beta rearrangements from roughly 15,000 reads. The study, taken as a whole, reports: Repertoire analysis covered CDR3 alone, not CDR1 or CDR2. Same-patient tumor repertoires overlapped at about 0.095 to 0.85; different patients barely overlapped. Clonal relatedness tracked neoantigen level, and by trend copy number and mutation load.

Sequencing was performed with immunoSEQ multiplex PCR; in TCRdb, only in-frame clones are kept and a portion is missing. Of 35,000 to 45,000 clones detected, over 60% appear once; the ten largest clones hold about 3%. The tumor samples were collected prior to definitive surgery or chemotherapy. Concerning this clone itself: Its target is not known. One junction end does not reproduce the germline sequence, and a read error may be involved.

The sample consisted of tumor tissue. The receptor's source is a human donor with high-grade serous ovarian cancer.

CDR3 in amino acids: CASNPGNNGELFF. The CDR3 DNA reads TGCGCCAGCAATCCCGGGAACAACGGGGAGCTGTTTTTT. The J gene is TRBJ2-2, the V gene TRBV5-1; TRBD2 is a possible D gene (5 bases). This CDR3 is built from 13 residues. Germline V gene data show CDR1 as SGHRS and CDR2 as YFSETQ.